Presented here are 27 T cell receptor beta chains from one specimen sequenced in a study of blood T cell repertoires in COVID-19 (dated by TCRdb to 2019 to 2021). The library was made by the immunoSEQ multiplex PCR assay. The table was pulled from immuneACCESS by TCRdb, which kept in-frame rearrangements only. Such tables lose some clones; where checked, under half of the loss comes from unresolved V genes, and the rest has no known cause. Across this sample there are some 200,000 clones, with about nine tenths seen only once. The leading ten clones occupy under 4% of the sample. The sequencing sample was made of PBMCs or T cells enriched from blood (not recorded which). Every receptor here comes from a woman aged 35 to 49 with acute COVID-19.

The chain carries TRBV19 and TRBJ1-2; 8 bases fit TRBD1. Germline trimming cut 6 bases from V and 5 bases from J; bases unmatched to any gene: 5. The CDR3 consists of 13 residues. The germline CDR1 and CDR2 sequences are LNHDA and SQIVND (reference sequence). The CDR3 nucleotides are TGTGCCAGTAGCAGGGGGCGAAGATATGGCTACACCTTC. It yields the protein CASSRGRRYGYTF.

The chain has TRBV19 and TRBJ1-1, with D possibly being TRBD1 (5 bases). The CDR3 has 14 amino acids. The ends were cut back, 5 bases at V and 1 base at J, with 11 bases in the middle. Germline V gene data show CDR1 as LNHDA and CDR2 as SQIVND (reference sequence). CDR3 amino acids: CASSPQGRNTEAFF. In nucleotides, the CDR3 is TGTGCCAGTAGTCCTCAGGGTAGGAACACTGAAGCTTTCTTT.

The V call is TRBV5-1, the J call TRBJ1-1; D unresolved. Germline assignment: CDR1 SGHRS and CDR2 YFSETQ. The CDR3 length is 13 residues. Trimming cost V 1 base and J 4 bases, with 8 bases left between them. The CDR3 DNA reads TGCGCCAGCAGCTTGCAGGTAGGCACTGAAGCTTTCTTT. Translating gives CASSLQVGTEAFF. The whole variable domain, remainder taken from reference TRBV5-1 and TRBJ1-1, is KAGVTQTPRYLIKTRGQQVTLSCSPISGHRSVSWYQQTPGQGLQFLFEYFSETQRNKGNFPGRFSGRQFSNSRSEMNVSTLELGDSALYLCASSLQVGTEAFFGQGTRLTVV.

The V call is TRBV12-3 or TRBV12-4, the J call TRBJ1-1; D not resolved. This CDR3 region has 13 residues. V was pared by 4 bases and J by 1 base, with 7 bases between. In DNA, the CDR3 is TGTGCCAGCAGTTACTTTCCGAACACTGAAGCTTTCTTT. Its protein is CASSYFPNTEAFF.

The rearrangement links TRBV7-2 to TRBJ2-5, with 10 bases fitting TRBD2. This CDR3 region has 16 residues. The ends lost 1 base at V and 6 bases at J; junction bases unmatched: 8. Germline V lookup: CDR1 SGHTA, CDR2 FQGNSA. The CDR3 nucleotides read TGTGCCAGCAGCTTAGAAAGCGGGGGGGCCGCGAAGACCCAGTACTTC. This encodes CASSLESGGAAKTQYF.

In this sample, this clone turned up once. The chain has TRBV7-8 and TRBJ1-3; possible D gene TRBD1, 6 bases. CDR3 length: 17 residues. The germline CDR1 and CDR2 sequences are SGHVS and FQNEAQ. The V end was cut by 4 bases, the J end by 0 bases, with 16 bases between. CDR3 loop: CASSYLGQSRSGNTIYF. As DNA, the CDR3 is TGTGCCAGCAGCTACCTCGGACAGTCCCGCTCTGGAAACACCATATATTTT.

This sequence joins TRBV19 and TRBJ1-1, with D perhaps matching TRBD1 (5 bases). The CDR3 sequence is 16 residues long. Germline CDR1 reads LNHDA; CDR2 reads SQIVND (reference sequence). Trimming shortened V by 1 base and J by 4 bases, and 16 bases separated the two germline ends. The CDR3 spells CASSIVWRAGSTEAFF. Written as DNA, the CDR3 is TGTGCCAGTAGTATAGTATGGAGGGCAGGGAGCACTGAAGCTTTCTTT.

V and J are TRBV21-1 and TRBJ1-4; the table gives TRBD1 as D, unverified against the DNA. TRBV21-1 is an annotated pseudogene. CDR3 length: 21 amino acids. For the CDR3, the DNA is TGTGCCAGCAGCAAGAAGCGGGACAGGGGGCGTAGGGGGGTTCCCAATGAAAAACTGTTTTTT. Amino acids: CASSKKRDRGRRGVPNEKLFF.

This chain links TRBV19 with TRBJ2-7, with 8 bases fitting TRBD2. This CDR3 region has 15 residues. V dropped 6 bases and J dropped 3; count of bases not matched to a gene: 10. Germline lookup yields CDR1 LNHDA and CDR2 SQIVND (reference sequence). The CDR3 nucleotides read TGTGCCAGTAGCTTCGGGGGGGGCAATGGCTACGAGCAGTACTTC. It is translated as CASSFGGGNGYEQYF.

The V call is TRBV6-5, the J call TRBJ1-4; D might be TRBD1 (5 bases). The CDR3 extends over 15 amino acids. The germline V gene has CDR1 MNHEY and CDR2 SVGAGI. With 8 bases removed from V and 7 bases from J, the gap between germline ends came to 20 bases. CDR3 amino acids: CASRPGGGEGEKLFF. In DNA form, the CDR3 reads TGTGCCAGCCGTCCGGGAGGAGGGGAGGGTGAAAAACTGTTTTTT.

This clone was recorded once. The genes are TRBV12-3 or TRBV12-4 and TRBJ1-2; no firm D call. This CDR3 region has 12 residues. Trimming removed 5 bases at V and 5 bases at J, with 9 bases between. In DNA form, the CDR3 reads TGTGCCAGCAGTGCCGGGTTATATGGCTACACCTTC. Its protein is CASSAGLYGYTF.

V gene TRBV7-7 combines with J gene TRBJ2-1; D is perhaps TRBD2 (7 bases). The CDR3 is 15 residues long. Per the germline V gene, CDR1 is SSHAT and CDR2 is FNYEAQ (reference sequence). Trimming pared 1 base from V and 5 bases from J, leaving 12 bases between. The CDR3 sequence is CASSLGGGGHNEQFF. The CDR3 DNA is TGTGCCAGCAGCTTAGGCGGGGGCGGCCACAATGAGCAGTTCTTC.

This clone was observed a single time. The chain carries TRBV11-1 and TRBJ2-1; a possible D gene is TRBD2 (6 bases). V lost 5 bases and J 10 bases, leaving 21 bases between the germline ends. The CDR3 extends over 15 amino acids. Looked up from germline, CDR1 is SGHAT and CDR2 is FQDESV (reference sequence). This CDR3 reads CASSPVRWSGDEQFF. The DNA of the CDR3 is TGTGCCAGCAGCCCTGTGCGGTGGTCGGGGGACGAGCAGTTCTTC.

V gene TRBV4-1 combines with J gene TRBJ2-7; D is uncertain. CDR1 is MGHRA and CDR2 is YSYEKL in the germline V gene. V gave up 1 base and J gave up 5 bases, with 3 bases separating them. This CDR3 region has 11 residues. The CDR3 DNA follows: TGCGCCAGCAGCCAAGCCGACGAGCAGTACTTC. It codes for CASSQADEQYF.

This chain connects TRBV21-1 to TRBJ2-7; TRBD1 is taken as the D call from the table, unchecked against the DNA. TRBV21-1 is labeled a pseudogene. The CDR3 runs to 13 residues. CDR3 residues: CASHQTAHYEQYV. The CDR3 DNA reads as TGTGCCAGCCACCAAACAGCTCACTACGAGCAGTACGTC.

This clone has only one observation. The CDR3 is CASSPGTLAYEQYF. CDR3 sequence (DNA): TGTGCCAGCAGTCCCGGGACTTTAGCCTACGAGCAGTACTTC. The rearrangement links TRBV27 to TRBJ2-7; a possible D gene is TRBD2 (6 bases). CDR3 length equals 14 residues. Trimming took off 5 bases at V and 2 bases at J, with 13 bases between the two ends. Germline CDR1 is MNHEY and CDR2 is SMNVEV (reference sequence).

This clone was detected only once. The genes are TRBV10-3 and TRBJ2-1; perhaps TRBD2 as D (6 bases). V was clipped by 4 bases and J by 8 bases, with 15 bases between them. The CDR3 has 14 amino acids. The germline V gene encodes CDR1 ENHRY and CDR2 SYGVKD. This CDR3 reads CAISGRGRGDEQFF. CDR3 DNA sequence: TGTGCCATCAGTGGGCGGGGCCGTGGGGATGAGCAGTTCTTC.

About this clone: A read error may be the cause here, since a much bigger clone is one base away. This CDR3 is also generated by other DNA sequences in the sample. The chain carries TRBV6-2 or TRBV6-3 and TRBJ1-6, with 8 bases matching TRBD1. V was pared by 1 base and J by 8 bases, with 4 bases of the junction left unmatched. CDR3 length: 15 residues. Germline CDR1 is MNHEY and CDR2 is SVGEGT. CDR3 region: CASSYWQGADSPLHF. As DNA, the CDR3 is TGTGCCAGCAGTTACTGGCAGGGGGCTGATTCACCCCTCCACTTT.

This chain uses TRBV20-1 with TRBJ1-1; no clear D. The germline V gene has CDR1 DFQATT and CDR2 SNEGSKA (reference sequence). This CDR3 has 12 amino acids. The V and J ends lost 3 bases and 1 base respectively, with 6 bases between them. CDR3 coding DNA: TGCAGTGCTAGTCGCGGGAACACTGAAGCTTTCTTT. Its protein is CSASRGNTEAFF.

This clone showed up just a few times. The gene calls are TRBV29-1 and TRBJ1-1; TRBD1 matches 10 bases. The V gene's germline CDR1 is SQVTM and CDR2 ANQGSEA. There are 14 residues in the CDR3. V gave up 6 bases and J gave up 4 bases; unmatched junction bases: 8. CDR3 DNA sequence: TGCAGCGTGAAGGCGGGACAGGGGTTCACTGAAGCTTTCTTT. This gives the protein CSVKAGQGFTEAFF. Using reference TRBV29-1 and TRBJ1-1 for the parts outside the CDR3, the full variable domain is SAVISQKPSRDICQRGTSLTIQCQVDSQVTMMFWYRQQPGQSLTLIATANQGSEATYESGFVIDKFPISRPNLTFSTLTVSNMSPEDSSIYLCSVKAGQGFTEAFFGQGTRLTVV.

The V call is TRBV7-9, the J call TRBJ1-2, with TRBD1 matching 9 bases. V shed 4 bases and J 2 bases; nucleotides not matched to a gene: 5. Germline loops: CDR1 SEHNR, CDR2 FQNEAQ (reference sequence). This CDR3 region has 15 residues. CDR3 bases: TGTGCCAGCAGCTCCGACAGGGGGAAAAACTATGGCTACACCTTC. Amino acid sequence: CASSSDRGKNYGYTF.

The rearrangement uses TRBV30 and TRBJ2-1; D possibly corresponds to TRBD1 (6 bases). The germline V and J ends were trimmed by 2 bases and 9 bases, with 14 bases remaining between them. CDR1 and CDR2 (germline): GTSNPN, SVGIG (reference sequence). The CDR3 loop spans 13 amino acids. The CDR3 DNA is TGTGCCTGGAGTCTAACAGGGAGCAGTGAGCAGTTCTTC. It yields the protein CAWSLTGSSEQFF.

This clone came up a few times. The rearrangement uses TRBV12-3 or TRBV12-4 and TRBJ1-5; TRBD1 might be the D (6 bases). This CDR3 is built from 13 residues. V was shortened by 6 bases and J by 2 bases, with 8 bases between the two germline ends. CDR3 amino acids: CASSGQRNQPQHF. CDR3 nucleotide sequence: TGTGCCAGCAGCGGACAGCGCAATCAGCCCCAGCATTTT.

V usage is TRBV7-6 and J usage is TRBJ2-5, with D possibly TRBD2 on 6 matching bases. This CDR3 has 15 amino acids. Germline V gene data show CDR1 as SGHVS and CDR2 as FNYEAQ. Between the trimmed V and J ends, which lost 7 bases and 3 bases, there was a span of 18 bases. The CDR3 loop reads CASIRVAAIKETQYF. The CDR3 DNA reads TGTGCCAGCATAAGGGTAGCGGCGATTAAAGAGACCCAGTACTTC. Filled out from reference TRBV7-6 and TRBJ2-5, the complete variable domain reads GAGVSQSPRYKVTKRGQDVALRCDPISGHVSLYWYRQALGQGPEFLTYFNYEAQQDKSGLPNDRFSAERPEGSISTLTIQRTEQRDSAMYRCASIRVAAIKETQYFGPGTRLLVL.

The V and J genes are TRBV5-1 and TRBJ1-1, with D maybe TRBD1 (6 bases). With 0 bases removed from V and 4 bases from J, the gap between germline ends came to 16 bases. Looked up from germline, CDR1 is SGHRS and CDR2 is YFSETQ. The CDR3 covers 16 residues. The chain's CDR3 is CASSLGLGTSTTEAFF. As DNA, the CDR3 is TGCGCCAGCAGCTTGGGCTTGGGGACATCGACCACTGAAGCTTTCTTT. Based on the CDR3 plus reference TRBV5-1 and TRBJ1-1, the full variable domain is KAGVTQTPRYLIKTRGQQVTLSCSPISGHRSVSWYQQTPGQGLQFLFEYFSETQRNKGNFPGRFSGRQFSNSRSEMNVSTLELGDSALYLCASSLGLGTSTTEAFFGQGTRLTVV.

This chain joins TRBV19 and TRBJ1-5; 9 nucleotides line up with TRBD1. V lost 6 bases, J lost 5 bases, and 5 bases stayed unmatched. Germline lookup yields CDR1 LNHDA and CDR2 SQIVND (reference sequence). The CDR3 spans 14 residues. The chain's CDR3 is CASREGQGYQPQHF. The DNA for the CDR3 is TGTGCCAGTAGAGAGGGACAGGGTTATCAGCCCCAGCATTTT.

The J gene is TRBJ1-1, the V gene TRBV2; D remains ambiguous. The germline V gene has CDR1 SNHLY and CDR2 FYNNEI. The germline V and J ends were trimmed by 2 bases and 0 bases, with 10 bases remaining between them. The CDR3 sequence is 15 residues long. This chain's CDR3 is CASSELRSMNTEAFF. DNA for the CDR3: TGTGCCAGCAGTGAACTGAGGAGTATGAACACTGAAGCTTTCTTT.